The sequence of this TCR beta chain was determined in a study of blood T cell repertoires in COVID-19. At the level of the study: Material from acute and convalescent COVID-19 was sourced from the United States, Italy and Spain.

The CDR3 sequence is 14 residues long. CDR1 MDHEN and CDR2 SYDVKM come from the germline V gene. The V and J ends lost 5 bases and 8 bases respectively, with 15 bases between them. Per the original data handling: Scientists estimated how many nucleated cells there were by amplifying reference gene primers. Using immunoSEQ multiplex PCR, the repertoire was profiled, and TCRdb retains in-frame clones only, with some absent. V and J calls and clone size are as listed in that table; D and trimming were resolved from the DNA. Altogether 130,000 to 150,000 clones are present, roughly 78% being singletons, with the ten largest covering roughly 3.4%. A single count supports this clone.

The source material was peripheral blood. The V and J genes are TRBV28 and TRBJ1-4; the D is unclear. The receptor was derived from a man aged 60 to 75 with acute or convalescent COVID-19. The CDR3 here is CASSRTLSREKLFF. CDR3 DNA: TGTGCCAGCAGTCGGACTCTATCGAGGGAAAAACTGTTTTTT.